A selection of T cell receptor beta chains follows, all from one sample in a study of human T cells and chemical hapten exposure. TCRdb analysed the RACE reads with MiXCR anew, one entry per CDR3 protein. The sample includes about 120,000 distinct CDR3 sequences, around 15% of them seen just once. Source: whole blood, taken in connection with sensitization to the hapten diphenylcyclopropenone (DPC). Source of these receptors: a man aged 18 to 29 with alopecia areata. Some clones in this sample may be carry-over from other donors' samples. Both conserved end residues are part of each CDR3. A D gene is named only where the DNA matches it firmly. Clone size, where shown, is once, few, many, or a class for clones that have expanded.

size,length,J,D,V,DNA,CDR3
few,13,TRBJ1-5,TRBD1,TRBV3-1,TGTGCCAGCGGGACAGGGAATAATCAGCCCCAGCATTTT,CASGTGNNQPQHF
many,15,TRBJ1-1,.,TRBV5-8,TGTGCCAGCAGCTTGTTGTTCAGTGTGAACACTGAAGCTTTCTTT,CASSLLFSVNTEAFF
few,14,TRBJ1-1,.,TRBV5-1,TGCGCCAGCAGCTTTGGTTCGGGGAACACTGAAGCTTTCTTT,CASSFGSGNTEAFF
few,17,TRBJ1-1,.,TRBV6-5,TGTGCCAGCAGTTACTCGCTATACAGGGTAATTAACACTGAAGCTTTCTTT,CASSYSLYRVINTEAFF
few,12,TRBJ1-2,.,TRBV24-1,TGTGCCACCAGTGATTGGAGCTATGGCTACACCTTC,CATSDWSYGYTF
.,17,TRBJ1-5,.,TRBV20-1,TGCAGTGCTAGAGAAGTTGTAGGGGAAGGAGGCAATCAGCCACAGCATTTT,CSAREVVGEGGNQPQHF
many,14,TRBJ1-5,.,TRBV5-6,TGTGCCAGCAGCTTGGACGGGGGCAATCAGCCCCAGCATTTT,CASSLDGGNQPQHF
few,14,TRBJ1-5,.,TRBV12-3/TRBV12-4,TGTGCCAGCACCTTTCGGGCTGCCAATCAGCCCCAGCATTTT,CASTFRAANQPQHF
few,13,TRBJ1-2,.,TRBV3-1,TGTGCCAGCAGCCAAGACAGGGCTGCTGGCTACACCTTC,CASSQDRAAGYTF
.,14,TRBJ1-2,.,TRBV20-1,TGCAGTGCTGGAGAGGCGGGGGGCCGGCAAGGCTACACCTTC,CSAGEAGGRQGYTF